The subject of this entry is one T cell receptor beta chain. Its cognate antigen is unknown. Sequencing was performed with immunoSEQ multiplex PCR; in TCRdb, only in-frame clones are kept and a portion is missing. The profile shows 120,000 to 150,000 clones, 88% of them singletons. This entry is derived from a study of T cell responses to AZD1222 COVID-19 vaccine. General study points: The peak T cell response came first, and repertoires were sampled only after it. Just a handful of AZD1222 recipients tested seropositive at baseline. Clonal diversity was possibly underestimated; the donors were predominantly white British and more often female.

CDR1 and CDR2 from the germline V gene are ENHRY and SYGVKD. Trimming shortened V by 4 bases and J by 6 bases, and 22 bases separated the two germline ends. CDR3 length: 16 residues. The sequencing here drew on peripheral blood, taken 28 days after the second dose of the MenACWY control vaccine. The rearrangement joins TRBV10-3 to TRBJ2-7; a possible D gene is TRBD2 (7 bases). This receptor was identified in an adult who received the MenACWY meningococcal vaccine as a control. The chain's CDR3 is CAISGLGGQGYSEQYF. CDR3 DNA sequence: TGTGCCATCAGTGGCTTGGGGGGGCAGGGGTACAGCGAGCAGTACTTC.